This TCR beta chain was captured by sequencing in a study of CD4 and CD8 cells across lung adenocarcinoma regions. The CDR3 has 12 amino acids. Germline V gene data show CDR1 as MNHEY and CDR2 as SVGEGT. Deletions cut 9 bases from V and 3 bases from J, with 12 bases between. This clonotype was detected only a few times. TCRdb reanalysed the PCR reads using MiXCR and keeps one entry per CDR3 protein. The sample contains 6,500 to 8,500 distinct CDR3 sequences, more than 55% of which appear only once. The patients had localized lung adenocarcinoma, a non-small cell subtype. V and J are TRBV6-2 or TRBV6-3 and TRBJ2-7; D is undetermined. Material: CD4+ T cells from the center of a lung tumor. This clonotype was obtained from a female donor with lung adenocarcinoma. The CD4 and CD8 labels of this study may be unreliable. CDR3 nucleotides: TGTGCCAGTAGAAAGACAAGCTACGAGCAGTACTTC. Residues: CASRKTSYEQYF.